The next 6 T cell receptor beta chains were all read from a single sample in a study of beta chain features in type 1 diabetes. As every portion of the isolated RNA was reverse transcribed, the sequencing read expressed TCRB transcripts. The method was immunoSEQ multiplex PCR; TCRdb's version includes in-frame clones alone and lacks a portion of them. This sample has hundreds of thousands of clones, with 11% to 15% found just once. Study-level findings and limits: All four CD4+ subsets of Type 1 diabetes patients contained TCRB CDR3s that were moderately but significantly shorter.

What these receptors recognize is not known. The material sequenced was naive CD4+ T cells from blood. Receptors were obtained from a man aged 18 to 29 with type 1 diabetes.

The chain combines TRBV14 with TRBJ1-2; D unresolved. The V end was cut by 1 base, the J end by 8 bases, with 8 bases between. In germline, CDR1 is SGHDN, CDR2 FVKESK. This CDR3 has 12 amino acids. CDR3 residues: CASSQVLGGYTF. The CDR3 DNA reads as TGTGCCAGCAGCCAAGTACTAGGCGGCTACACCTTC.

This clone showed up just a few times. The chain links TRBV2 to TRBJ2-1; 16 nucleotides agree with TRBD2. V gave up 6 bases and J gave up 6 bases; unmatched junction bases: 5. Germline CDR1 SNHLY, CDR2 FYNNEI. The CDR3 contains 16 residues. CDR3 in DNA: TGTGCCAGCAGCTTGGGACTAGCGGGAGGGGGCAATGAGCAGTTCTTC. It is translated as CASSLGLAGGGNEQFF.

V usage is TRBV6-5 and J usage is TRBJ2-7; D uncertain. The V gene's germline CDR1 is MNHEY and CDR2 SVGAGI. The CDR3 is made up of 15 amino acids. Trimming cost V 6 bases and J 7 bases, with 22 bases left between them. This CDR3 is CASSTFAGSLGEQYF. The CDR3 DNA follows: TGTGCCAGCAGCACCTTCGCCGGCTCCTTGGGAGAGCAGTACTTC.

The rearrangement joins TRBV5-6 to TRBJ2-1, with a tentative D call TRBD2 (5 bases). The CDR3 has 15 amino acids. CDR1 SGHDT and CDR2 YYEEEE come from the germline V gene. Trimming shortened V by 7 bases and J by 9 bases, and 23 bases separated the two germline ends. The DNA of the CDR3 is TGTGCCAGCGGTCCCTTTGTGGGAGAATTCACTGAGCAGTTCTTC. Protein: CASGPFVGEFTEQFF.

This clone has only a few counts. This chain uses TRBV6-6 with TRBJ2-7; D gene uncertain. The CDR3 extends over 15 amino acids. Germline V gives CDR1 MNHNY, CDR2 SVGAGI (reference sequence). Trimming shortened V by 6 bases and J by 0 bases, and 15 bases separated the two germline ends. CDR3 nucleotide sequence: TGTGCCAGCAGGGGTTCCTGGCGAAACTCCTACGAGCAGTACTTC. As protein: CASRGSWRNSYEQYF.

In this sample, this clone turned up a few times. V and J are TRBV2 and TRBJ2-1, with TRBD1 matching over 7 bases. V dropped 9 bases and J dropped 4; count of bases not matched to a gene: 6. The CDR3 consists of 13 residues. Per germline, CDR1 SNHLY and CDR2 FYNNEI. CDR3 protein: CASTGDIYNEQFF. CDR3 DNA: TGTGCCAGTACAGGGGATATTTACAATGAGCAGTTCTTC. The whole variable domain, remainder taken from reference TRBV2 and TRBJ2-1, is EPEVTQTPSHQVTQMGQEVILRCVPISNHLYFYWYRQILGQKVEFLVSFYNNEISEKSEIFDDQFSVERPDGSNFTLKIRSTKLEDSAMYFCASTGDIYNEQFFGPGTRLTVL.